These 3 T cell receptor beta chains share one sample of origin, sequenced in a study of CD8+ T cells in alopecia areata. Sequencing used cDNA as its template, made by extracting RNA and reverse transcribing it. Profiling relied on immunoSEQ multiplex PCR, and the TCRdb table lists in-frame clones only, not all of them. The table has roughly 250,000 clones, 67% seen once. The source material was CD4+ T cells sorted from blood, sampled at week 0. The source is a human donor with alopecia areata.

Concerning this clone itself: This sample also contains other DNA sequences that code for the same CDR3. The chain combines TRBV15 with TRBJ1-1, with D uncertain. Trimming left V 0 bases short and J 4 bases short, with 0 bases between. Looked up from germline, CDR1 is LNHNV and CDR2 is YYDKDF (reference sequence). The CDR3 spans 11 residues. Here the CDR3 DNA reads TGTGCCACCAGCAGAGACACTGAAGCTTTCTTT. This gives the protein CATSRDTEAFF.

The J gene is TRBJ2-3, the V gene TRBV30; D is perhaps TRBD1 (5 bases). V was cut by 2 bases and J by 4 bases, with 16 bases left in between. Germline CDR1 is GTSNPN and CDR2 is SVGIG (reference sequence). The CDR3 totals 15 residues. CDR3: CAWSRAQGSPDTQYF. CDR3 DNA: TGTGCCTGGAGTAGGGCGCAGGGTAGCCCAGATACGCAGTATTTT.

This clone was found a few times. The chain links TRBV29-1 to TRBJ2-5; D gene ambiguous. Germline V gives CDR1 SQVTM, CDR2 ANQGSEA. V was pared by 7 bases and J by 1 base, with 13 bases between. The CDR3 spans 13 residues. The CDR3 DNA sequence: TGCAGCGCCTTGACGGCGAGCCAAGAGACCCAGTACTTC. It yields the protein CSALTASQETQYF.